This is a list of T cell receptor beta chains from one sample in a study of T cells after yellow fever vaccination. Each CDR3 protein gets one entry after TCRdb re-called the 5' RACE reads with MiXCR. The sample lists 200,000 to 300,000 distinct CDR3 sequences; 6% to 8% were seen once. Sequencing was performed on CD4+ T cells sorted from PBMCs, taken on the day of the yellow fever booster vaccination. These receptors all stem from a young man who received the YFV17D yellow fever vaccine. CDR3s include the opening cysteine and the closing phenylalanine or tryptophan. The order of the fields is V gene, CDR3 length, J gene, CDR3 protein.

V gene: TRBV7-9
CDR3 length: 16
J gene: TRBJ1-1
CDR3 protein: CASSLYVGGPDTEAFF

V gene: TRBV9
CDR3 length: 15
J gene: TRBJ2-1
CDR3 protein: CASSVDASRVPEQFF

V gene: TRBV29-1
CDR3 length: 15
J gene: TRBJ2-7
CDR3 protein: CSVRTSGRSSYEQYF

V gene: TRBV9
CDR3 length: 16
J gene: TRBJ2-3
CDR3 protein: CASSVATPGTGDTQYF

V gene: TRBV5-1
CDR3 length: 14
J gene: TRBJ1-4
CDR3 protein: CASSTGQGGEKLFF

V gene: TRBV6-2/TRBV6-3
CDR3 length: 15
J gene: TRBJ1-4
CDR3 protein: CASRRTVGETEKLFF

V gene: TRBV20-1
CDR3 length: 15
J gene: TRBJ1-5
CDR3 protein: CSASTQGGSNQPQHF

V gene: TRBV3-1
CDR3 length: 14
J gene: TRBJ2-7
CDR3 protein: CASTLGQGPYEQYF

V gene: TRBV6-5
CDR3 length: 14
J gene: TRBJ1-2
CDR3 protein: CASSYRATNYGYTF

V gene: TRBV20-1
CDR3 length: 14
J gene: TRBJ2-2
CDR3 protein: CSASHDTFTGELFF

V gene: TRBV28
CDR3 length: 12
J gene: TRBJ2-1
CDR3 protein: CASRDSPNEQFF

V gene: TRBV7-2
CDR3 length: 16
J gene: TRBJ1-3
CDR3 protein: CASSLDVGARGNTIYF

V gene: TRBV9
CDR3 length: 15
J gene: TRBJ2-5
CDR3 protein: CASSVVQGGHETQYF

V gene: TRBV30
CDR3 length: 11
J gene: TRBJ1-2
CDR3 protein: CAWGRLYGYTF

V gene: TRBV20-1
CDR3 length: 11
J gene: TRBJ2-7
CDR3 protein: CSARSDRGQYF

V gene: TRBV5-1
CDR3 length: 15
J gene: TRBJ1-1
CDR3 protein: CASSSEPTGGSKAFF

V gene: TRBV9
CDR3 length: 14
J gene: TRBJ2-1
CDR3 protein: CASSVGGSIHEQFF

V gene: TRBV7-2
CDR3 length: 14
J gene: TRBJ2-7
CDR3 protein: CASSFRPTSYEQYF

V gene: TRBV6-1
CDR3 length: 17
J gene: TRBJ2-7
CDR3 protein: CASSSTGSGVSSYEQYF

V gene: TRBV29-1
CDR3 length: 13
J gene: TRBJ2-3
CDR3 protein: CSVYGRGTDTQYF

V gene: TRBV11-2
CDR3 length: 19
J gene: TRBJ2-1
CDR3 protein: CASSSITLGEAKNYNEQFF

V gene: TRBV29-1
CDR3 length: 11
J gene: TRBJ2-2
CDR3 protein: CSGGRTGELFF

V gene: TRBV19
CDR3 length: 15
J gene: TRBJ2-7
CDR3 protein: CASSLKGQINYEQYF

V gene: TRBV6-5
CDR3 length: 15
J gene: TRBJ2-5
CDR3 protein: CASSYERRNQETQYF

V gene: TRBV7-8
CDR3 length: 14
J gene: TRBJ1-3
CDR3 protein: CASSLDSGGNTIYF

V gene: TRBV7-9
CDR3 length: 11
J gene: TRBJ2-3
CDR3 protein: CASLVGDTQYF

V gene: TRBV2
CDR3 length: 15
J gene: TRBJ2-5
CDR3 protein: CASTTGQGAQETQYF

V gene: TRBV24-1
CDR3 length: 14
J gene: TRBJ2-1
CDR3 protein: CATTGTDLNNEQFF

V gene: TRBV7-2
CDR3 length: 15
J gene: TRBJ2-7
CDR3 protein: CASSPRLGQGGEQYF

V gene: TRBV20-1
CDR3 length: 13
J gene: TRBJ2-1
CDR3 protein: CSARVGVGYEQFF

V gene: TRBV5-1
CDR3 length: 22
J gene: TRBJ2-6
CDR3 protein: CASSSLGTSDTLAYSGANVLTF

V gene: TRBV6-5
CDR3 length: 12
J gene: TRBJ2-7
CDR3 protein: CASSYPDRSLYF

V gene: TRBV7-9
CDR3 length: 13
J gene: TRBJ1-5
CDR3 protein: CASSLGVEQPQHF

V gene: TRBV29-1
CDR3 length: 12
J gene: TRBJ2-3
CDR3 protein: CSVVHGTDTQYF

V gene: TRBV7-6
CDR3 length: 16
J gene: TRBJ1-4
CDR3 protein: CASSLAGAGEREKLFF